This TCR beta chain comes out of a study of blood T cell repertoires in COVID-19. Study-wide context: Acute and convalescent COVID-19 samples came from the United States, Italy and Spain. T cells, B-cell-depleted T cells, or PBMCs provided the cDNA or gDNA that served as material.

In the original workflow: From reference gene primer amplification, estimates of nucleated cell counts were derived. Sequencing was performed with immunoSEQ multiplex PCR; in TCRdb, only in-frame clones are kept and a portion is missing. D and trimming come from the DNA, and the V and J calls and clone size come from that table. This sample has about 360,000 clones, with around 88% found just once. Sequenced: peripheral blood. This clonotype was obtained from a man younger than 40 with active or convalescent COVID-19.

The CDR3 nucleotides read TGTGCCAGCAGCTTAGCGGGGGACAACACCGGGGAGCTGTTTTTT. This sequence encodes CASSLAGDNTGELFF. The rearrangement uses TRBV11-3 and TRBJ2-2, with a possible D match to TRBD2 (6 bases). The CDR3 sequence is 15 residues long. V shed 1 base and J shed 2 bases, with 8 bases lying between them. Germline V gene sequence: CDR1 SGHNT, CDR2 YENEEA.